These 19 T cell receptor beta chains were all obtained from the same sample, sequenced in a study of patients and donors after allogeneic stem cell transplantation. Using its own MiXCR run on the RT-PCR reads, TCRdb lists one record per CDR3 protein. The sample records 800,000 to 1,000,000 distinct CDR3 sequences, 15% to 20% being singletons. Sequencing was performed on blood, either unsorted or a sorted T cell fraction (not recorded which). All receptors derive from a human donor who was either an allogeneic HSCT recipient or a stem cell or donor lymphocyte infusion donor (not recorded which). It is not recorded whose cells these are; they may come from a transplant donor.

The chain combines TRBV6-1 with TRBJ2-1; D may match TRBD1 or TRBD2 (5 bases each). This CDR3 region has 15 residues. V was clipped by 7 bases and J by 3 bases, with 16 bases between them. Per germline, CDR1 MNHNS and CDR2 SASEGT. CDR3 in amino acids: CASKPPGTHYNEQFF. DNA of the CDR3: TGTGCCAGCAAGCCTCCCGGGACCCACTACAATGAGCAGTTCTTC.

This clonotype was observed a handful of times. V gene TRBV27 combines with J gene TRBJ2-3; 7 bases are a match to TRBD1. The CDR3 is 18 residues long. From germline, CDR1 is MNHEY and CDR2 SMNVEV (reference sequence). V lost 3 bases, J lost 1 base, and 13 bases stayed unmatched. The DNA of the CDR3 is TGTGCCAGCAGTTTGGCCCGTCGGGACAGACTACGCACAGATACGCAGTATTTT. Encoded protein: CASSLARRDRLRTDTQYF.

This clonotype has only a few counts. The chain recombines TRBV6-1 with TRBJ1-2, with D possibly being TRBD1 (5 bases). Germline CDR1 reads MNHNS; CDR2 reads SASEGT. Trimming took 8 bases from V and 2 from J, leaving 12 bases between them. CDR3 length equals 13 residues. CDR3 loop: CASGYRKNYGYTF. CDR3 nucleotides: TGTGCCAGCGGGTACAGGAAGAACTATGGCTACACCTTC.

This clonotype was seen a handful of times. V usage is TRBV5-1 and J usage is TRBJ2-7, with 14 bases fitting TRBD2. Germline CDR1 SGHRS, CDR2 YFSETQ. The CDR3 runs to 16 residues. V lost 0 bases and J lost 5; bases outside the gene matches: 4. The CDR3 nucleotides read TGCGCCAGCAGCTTGGGACTAGCGGGGGGGCTCAACGAGCAGTACTTC. Encoded protein: CASSLGLAGGLNEQYF.

V is TRBV6-5 and J is TRBJ2-3, with 9 bases fitting TRBD2. The junction had 3 bases not matched to a gene; V was cut back by 0 bases and J by 5 bases. CDR1 is MNHEY and CDR2 is SVGAGI in the germline V gene. The CDR3 spans 15 residues. In DNA form, the CDR3 reads TGTGCCAGCAGTTACTCGGCGGGGGGGGGAGATACGCAGTATTTT. It codes for CASSYSAGGGDTQYF.

V usage is TRBV5-1 and J usage is TRBJ2-5, with D hard to call. V gave up 2 bases and J gave up 1 base, with 12 bases separating them. The CDR3 covers 15 residues. The germline CDR1 and CDR2 sequences are SGHRS and YFSETQ. The CDR3 region is CASSFHQKTQETQYF. Written as DNA, the CDR3 is TGCGCCAGCAGCTTTCATCAGAAAACCCAAGAGACCCAGTACTTC.

This clonotype was detected a few times. The chain employs TRBV10-3 and TRBJ2-7; D gene unclear. This CDR3 is built from 13 residues. Germline-derived CDR1 and CDR2 are ENHRY and SYGVKD. The V end was cut by 0 bases, the J end by 6 bases, with 9 bases between. CDR3 region: CAISESRTAEQYF. The CDR3 DNA is TGTGCCATCAGTGAGTCGAGAACAGCCGAGCAGTACTTC.

This clonotype was detected only a few times. The CDR3 DNA reads TGCAGTGCTAGAGACCCCCAGCGGGACAACGGGGAGCTGTTTTTT. Its protein product is CSARDPQRDNGELFF. This chain connects TRBV20-1 to TRBJ2-2; TRBD2 might be the D (7 bases). The CDR3 is 15 amino acids. Trimming removed 0 bases from V and 7 bases from J, with 15 bases in between. Germline V gene sequence: CDR1 DFQATT, CDR2 SNEGSKA (reference sequence).

V is TRBV20-1 and J is TRBJ2-5; D is perhaps TRBD2 (5 bases). V was trimmed by 3 bases and J by 1 base, leaving 9 bases between them. CDR1 and CDR2 from the germline V gene are DFQATT and SNEGSKA (reference sequence). The CDR3 is 13 amino acids. For the CDR3, the DNA is TGCAGTGCTAGTCGGGGTTCCCAAGAGACCCAGTACTTC. It encodes CSASRGSQETQYF.

The gene calls are TRBV7-9 and TRBJ1-6, with D tentatively TRBD1 (5 bases). V dropped 4 bases and J dropped 5 bases, with 12 bases sitting between them. Per the germline V gene, CDR1 is SEHNR and CDR2 is FQNEAQ (reference sequence). The CDR3 is 15 residues long. The chain's CDR3 is CASSSPTANNSPLHF. CDR3 in DNA: TGTGCCAGCAGCTCCCCGACAGCCAATAATTCACCCCTCCACTTT.

Concerning this clonotype itself: Sequence at one end of the junction differs from germline and may be a read error. This chain joins TRBV5-1 and TRBJ2-7, with 7 bases matching TRBD1. The CDR3 covers 12 residues. From germline, CDR1 is SGHRS and CDR2 YFSETQ. CDR3 coding DNA: TGCGCCAGCAGCTTGGGGGACAGAAACACTCTCTTC. Amino acid sequence: CASSLGDRNTLF.

V and J are TRBV5-1 and TRBJ1-1; unclear D gene. The CDR3 spans 15 residues. Germline values: CDR1 SGHRS, CDR2 YFSETQ. The V end was cut by 0 bases, the J end by 5 bases, with 14 bases between. Written as DNA, the CDR3 is TGCGCCAGCAGCTTGGGGGCAGTTGAATGGACTGAAGCTTTCTTT. Protein product: CASSLGAVEWTEAFF.

V and J are TRBV30 and TRBJ1-1, with D tentatively TRBD1 (6 bases). The CDR3 extends over 11 amino acids. Trimming took off 1 base at V and 9 bases at J, with 9 bases between the two ends. The germline CDR1 and CDR2 sequences are GTSNPN and SVGIG (reference sequence). CDR3 amino acids: CAWSGGAKAFF. The DNA of the CDR3 is TGTGCCTGGAGTGGGGGGGCTAAAGCTTTCTTT.

This chain joins TRBV5-6 and TRBJ2-7; D gene ambiguous. The germline V gene encodes CDR1 SGHDT and CDR2 YYEEEE. This CDR3 spans 15 amino acids. Trimming took off 5 bases at V and 2 bases at J, with 17 bases between the two ends. In DNA form, the CDR3 reads TGTGCCAGCAGTTCCCCATCGGACCCAACCTACGAGCAGTACTTC. This translates into CASSSPSDPTYEQYF.

The chain recombines TRBV12-3 or TRBV12-4 with TRBJ1-4; 10 bases agree with TRBD1. Trimming at V came to 6 bases and at J to 6 bases, leaving 10 bases not matched to a gene. The CDR3 totals 16 residues. CDR3 nucleotide sequence: TGTGCCAGCAGGGGGACAGGGGACACGATTCATGAAAAACTGTTTTTT. It is translated as CASRGTGDTIHEKLFF.

This rearrangement joins TRBV15 to TRBJ2-3; tentatively, D is TRBD2 (6 bases). V dropped 2 bases and J dropped 2 bases, with 14 bases sitting between them. From germline, CDR1 is LNHNV and CDR2 YYDKDF (reference sequence). The CDR3 has 16 amino acids. In nucleotides, the CDR3 is TGTGCCACCAGCAGACGGAGCGGGTCCGACACAGATACGCAGTATTTT. Protein: CATSRRSGSDTDTQYF.

The chain couples TRBV6-2 or TRBV6-3 to TRBJ2-3, with TRBD1 matching 8 bases. Germline CDR1 is MNHEY and CDR2 is SVGEGT. Trimming removed 4 bases from V and 0 bases from J; junction bases left unmatched: 3. The CDR3 is 15 amino acids. The CDR3 nucleotides are TGTGCCAGCAGTTTGACAGGGGATAGCACAGATACGCAGTATTTT. As protein: CASSLTGDSTDTQYF.

This clonotype has only a few counts. The rearrangement links TRBV29-1 to TRBJ2-7, with D uncertain. This CDR3 has 13 residues. V lost 3 bases and J lost 3, with 12 bases in between. Germline-derived CDR1 and CDR2 are SQVTM and ANQGSEA. The CDR3 protein is CSVDPGPGYEQYF. The CDR3 DNA reads TGCAGCGTTGATCCCGGCCCCGGCTACGAGCAGTACTTC.

V is TRBV20-1 and J is TRBJ2-3; D is uncertain. Trimming removed 5 bases from V and 6 bases from J, with 15 bases in between. The germline V gene encodes CDR1 DFQATT and CDR2 SNEGSKA (reference sequence). The CDR3 covers 13 residues. The DNA of the CDR3 is TGCAGTGCTGGTTACGGGCCTCGGGATACGCAGTATTTT. As protein: CSAGYGPRDTQYF.